The 21 T cell receptor beta chains in this list originate from one sample, sequenced in a study of memory CD4+ T cells and cytomegalovirus serostatus (dated 2019 in TCRdb). A FACSAria II was used to sort memory CD4+ T cells, defined as single viable CD3+CD4+CD8-CD45RO+ cells. The method was the immunoSEQ multiplex PCR assay. TCRdb limited this immuneACCESS table to in-frame rearrangements with V and J called. A share of clones is missing; checked studies link under half to unresolved V genes, and the rest is unexplained. Across this sample there are some 52,000 clones, with over 60% seen only once. The ten largest clones capture about 1.5% of the sample. The sequenced material came from memory CD4+ T cells from blood. The receptors come from an adult in good health and CMV-seropositive.

V usage is TRBV10-1 and J usage is TRBJ1-1; TRBD1 aligns across 7 bases. The ends lost 10 bases at V and 5 bases at J; junction bases unmatched: 10. The CDR3 is made up of 13 amino acids. Per the germline V gene, CDR1 is WNHNN and CDR2 is SYGVQD (reference sequence). CDR3 loop: CANSTGPVTEAFF. The CDR3 coding sequence is TGCGCCAATTCGACAGGGCCGGTGACTGAAGCTTTCTTT.

The rearrangement links TRBV5-1 to TRBJ2-7; TRBD1 agrees at 9 bases. The germline V gene encodes CDR1 SGHRS and CDR2 YFSETQ. Trimming took 0 bases from V and 4 from J; bases not matched to a gene: 8. The CDR3 is 16 amino acids. The CDR3 nucleotides read TGCGCCAGCAGCTTGGCCCTACAGGGGGCAGAGTACGAGCAGTACTTC. Translating it yields CASSLALQGAEYEQYF.

With regard to this clone: Other DNA sequences within the sample encode an identical CDR3. V gene TRBV5-1 combines with J gene TRBJ1-2; 7 bases fit TRBD1. The junction had 6 bases not matched to a gene; V was cut back by 5 bases and J by 5 bases. There are 13 residues in the CDR3. Germline V gene lookup returns CDR1 SGHRS and CDR2 YFSETQ. The CDR3 spells CASSPGQSYGYTF. The CDR3 region has the DNA TGCGCCAGCAGTCCGGGACAGTCATATGGCTACACCTTC. The full variable domain, rest sourced from reference TRBV5-1 and TRBJ1-2, is KAGVTQTPRYLIKTRGQQVTLSCSPISGHRSVSWYQQTPGQGLQFLFEYFSETQRNKGNFPGRFSGRQFSNSRSEMNVSTLELGDSALYLCASSPGQSYGYTFGSGTRLTVV.

The rearrangement links TRBV9 to TRBJ1-1, with D maybe TRBD1 (5 bases). V was shortened by 4 bases and J by 11 bases, with 15 bases between the two germline ends. From germline, CDR1 is SGDLS and CDR2 YYNGEE. This CDR3 region has 12 residues. CDR3 sequence reads: CASSREGIGAFF. CDR3 sequence (DNA): TGTGCCAGCAGCAGAGAGGGGATTGGCGCTTTCTTT. Full variable domain (remainder filled in from reference TRBV9 and TRBJ1-1): DSGVTQTPKHLITATGQRVTLRCSPRSGDLSVYWYQQSLDQGLQFLIQYYNGEERAKGNILERFSAQQFPDLHSELNLSSLELGDSALYFCASSREGIGAFFGQGTRLTVV.

This clone has only a few counts. The chain couples TRBV15 to TRBJ2-7; D gene unclear. The CDR3 is made up of 13 amino acids. Germline CDR1 reads LNHNV; CDR2 reads YYDKDF (reference sequence). V was pared by 6 bases and J by 2 bases, with 11 bases between. CDR3 nucleotides: TGTGCCACCAGTTGGGTTACAGCCTACGAGCAGTACTTC. This encodes CATSWVTAYEQYF.

CDR3 DNA sequence: TGTGCCAGCAGCTTAGACGGGACTACCACAGATACGCAGTATTTT. It codes for CASSLDGTTTDTQYF. The V gene is TRBV11-2, the J gene TRBJ2-3; 7 bases map to TRBD2. V trimming: 0 bases; J trimming: 2 bases; junction bases outside the gene matches: 2. The CDR3 extends over 15 amino acids. From germline, CDR1 is SGHAT and CDR2 FQNNGV.

V and J are TRBV5-8 and TRBJ1-4, with 9 bases identical to TRBD1. V dropped 2 bases and J dropped 7; count of bases not matched to a gene: 9. Per the germline V gene, CDR1 is SGHTS and CDR2 is YDEGEE. The CDR3 is 16 residues long. CDR3 region: CASSLFKTGGGEKLFF. CDR3 nucleotide sequence: TGTGCCAGCAGCTTATTTAAAACAGGGGGCGGTGAAAAACTGTTTTTT.

This clone was observed a handful of times. V and J are TRBV18 and TRBJ2-7, with D uncertain. Germline CDR1 KGHSH, CDR2 LQKENI. This CDR3 is built from 14 residues. V was cut by 1 base and J by 7 bases, with 14 bases left in between. CDR3 protein: CASSPLSPPGEQYF. CDR3 DNA: TGTGCCAGCTCACCACTCAGCCCCCCCGGGGAGCAGTACTTC.

Details on this clone: Its ends do not fully match the called genes, so a read error is possible. The gene calls are TRBV7-7 and TRBJ2-5, with 15 positions matching TRBD2. The CDR3 extends over 16 amino acids. Germline lookup yields CDR1 SSHAT and CDR2 FNYEAQ (reference sequence). CDR3 in amino acids: CASSPGLAGGQETQYF. CDR3 bases: TGTGCTAGCAGCCCGGGACTAGCGGGGGGCCAAGAGACCCAGTACTTC.

The chain employs TRBV28 and TRBJ1-2, with 12 nucleotides matching TRBD1. Germline V gene data show CDR1 as MDHEN and CDR2 as SYDVKM. The CDR3 consists of 17 residues. The ends lost 6 bases at V and 1 base at J; junction bases unmatched: 9. The CDR3 loop reads CASRKGTGGGGNYGYTF. DNA of the CDR3: TGTGCCAGCAGGAAGGGGACAGGGGGCGGAGGTAACTATGGCTACACCTTC.

V and J are TRBV4-2 and TRBJ1-2; D might be TRBD1 (6 bases). Trimming cost V 0 bases and J 4 bases, with 15 bases left between them. CDR3 length: 16 residues. Looked up from germline, CDR1 is LGHNA and CDR2 is YNFKEQ. The chain's CDR3 is CASSQDGGGVGYGYTF. In DNA, the CDR3 is TGTGCCAGCAGCCAAGATGGCGGGGGCGTTGGCTATGGCTACACCTTC.

The V gene is TRBV6-5, the J gene TRBJ2-7; 9 bases are a match to TRBD2. Trimming took 5 bases from V and 3 from J; bases not matched to a gene: 2. The CDR3 is 13 residues long. In germline, CDR1 is MNHEY, CDR2 SVGAGI. The CDR3 sequence: CASSRSGGYEQYF. CDR3 nucleotides: TGTGCCAGCAGTCGTAGCGGGGGCTACGAGCAGTACTTC.

In this sample, this clone turned up a few times. V and J are TRBV27 and TRBJ1-2; D perhaps matches TRBD1 (6 bases). Trimming pared 4 bases from V and 2 bases from J, leaving 14 bases between. The germline V gene has CDR1 MNHEY and CDR2 SMNVEV (reference sequence). The CDR3 covers 15 residues. The CDR3 region has the DNA TGTGCCAGCAGTTCTACAGGGTGGGGGAACTATGGCTACACCTTC. This codes for CASSSTGWGNYGYTF.

This clone appeared a few times. CDR3 sequence: CASSPRTGALGELFF. The CDR3 nucleotides read TGTGCCAGCAGCCCGAGGACGGGGGCGCTCGGGGAGCTGTTTTTT. The chain joins TRBV11-2 to TRBJ2-2, with D perhaps being TRBD1 or TRBD2 (6 bases each). V lost 5 bases, J lost 7 bases, and 17 bases lay in between. This CDR3 has 15 residues. Germline V lookup: CDR1 SGHAT, CDR2 FQNNGV.

The chain couples TRBV2 to TRBJ2-7, with D possibly TRBD2 on 5 matching bases. In germline, CDR1 is SNHLY, CDR2 FYNNEI. Trimming took off 3 bases at V and 9 bases at J, with 18 bases between the two ends. CDR3 size: 14 residues. The CDR3 is CASSEGVAPLTQYF. Here the CDR3 DNA reads TGTGCCAGCAGTGAGGGTGTAGCGCCTTTGACGCAGTACTTC.

The chain combines TRBV6-5 with TRBJ2-2; the D call may be TRBD1 or TRBD2 (5 bases each). This CDR3 spans 15 amino acids. With 6 bases removed from V and 2 bases from J, the gap between germline ends came to 13 bases. Germline V gene sequence: CDR1 MNHEY, CDR2 SVGAGI. The CDR3 reads CASRARGFNTGELFF. In nucleotides, the CDR3 is TGTGCCAGCAGGGCGAGGGGTTTTAACACCGGGGAGCTGTTTTTT.

The rearrangement joins TRBV7-8 to TRBJ2-3; no definite D call. This CDR3 comprises 16 residues. In germline, CDR1 is SGHVS, CDR2 FQNEAQ. The V and J ends lost 1 base and 1 base respectively, with 12 bases between them. In DNA, the CDR3 is TGTGCCAGCAGCTTAGAGACTCCTCTGGGCACAGATACGCAGTATTTT. It specifies CASSLETPLGTDTQYF.

The chain uses TRBV29-1 and TRBJ2-3; possible D gene TRBD2, 5 bases. V was trimmed by 7 bases and J by 4 bases, leaving 9 bases between them. The CDR3 runs 11 residues. Germline V lookup: CDR1 SQVTM, CDR2 ANQGSEA. The CDR3 nucleotides read TGCAGCGCTAGCAGCGCAGATACGCAGTATTTT. This codes for CSASSADTQYF.

This clone has only a few counts. The CDR3 nucleotides are TGTGCCAGCCGGGACAGCTATAATTCACCCCTCCACTTT. Translated, it gives CASRDSYNSPLHF. The J gene is TRBJ1-6, the V gene TRBV6-5; 7 bases agree with TRBD1. The CDR3 totals 13 residues. The V gene's germline CDR1 is MNHEY and CDR2 SVGAGI. V was clipped by 8 bases and J by 3 bases; unmatched bases: 1.

This chain joins TRBV6-1 and TRBJ2-7; D not resolved. In germline, CDR1 is MNHNS, CDR2 SASEGT. This CDR3 is 15 amino acids long. V was pared by 6 bases and J by 6 bases, with 21 bases between. The CDR3 here is CASSPPGVFSGEQYF. CDR3 DNA: TGTGCCAGCAGCCCTCCTGGAGTATTCTCCGGCGAGCAGTACTTC.

V gene TRBV5-1 combines with J gene TRBJ2-5; TRBD2 agrees at 11 bases. The CDR3 loop spans 16 amino acids. The germline CDR1 and CDR2 sequences are SGHRS and YFSETQ. Trimming took 2 bases from V and 1 from J; bases not matched to a gene: 4. The CDR3 DNA reads as TGCGCCAGCAGCTTCCCTAGCGGGAGGCGCCAAGAGACCCAGTACTTC. As protein: CASSFPSGRRQETQYF.